Listed here is a single T cell receptor beta chain. This record belongs to a study of technical replicates of blood from a few donors. CDR3 length: 14 amino acids. Per the germline V gene, CDR1 is MRHNA and CDR2 is SNTAGT. The J segment lost 4 bases and the V segment lost 6 bases, leaving 7 bases of the junction unmatched. Profiled with immunoSEQ multiplex PCR; TCRdb holds only in-frame clones, not every one. Among roughly 87,000 clones listed, 85% to 95% were seen once. Sequencing used T cells isolated from PBMCs. The chain employs TRBV6-4 and TRBJ1-1; 8 bases are shared with TRBD1. This receptor was obtained from a human donor in good health. DNA of the CDR3: TGTGCCAGCAGCGCGACAGGGGAGGCCACTGAAGCTTTCTTT. Its protein is CASSATGEATEAFF.